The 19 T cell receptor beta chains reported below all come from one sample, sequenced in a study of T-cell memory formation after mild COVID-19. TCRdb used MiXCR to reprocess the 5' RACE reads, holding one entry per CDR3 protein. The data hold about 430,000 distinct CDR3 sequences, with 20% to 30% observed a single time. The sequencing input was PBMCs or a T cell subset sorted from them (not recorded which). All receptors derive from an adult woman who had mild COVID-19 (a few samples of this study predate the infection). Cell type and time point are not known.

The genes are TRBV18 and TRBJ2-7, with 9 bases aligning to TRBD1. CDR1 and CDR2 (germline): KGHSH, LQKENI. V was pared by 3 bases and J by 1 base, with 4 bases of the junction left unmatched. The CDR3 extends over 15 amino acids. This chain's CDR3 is CASSPRDRVSYEQYF. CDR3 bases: TGTGCCAGCTCACCCCGGGACAGGGTGTCCTACGAGCAGTACTTC.

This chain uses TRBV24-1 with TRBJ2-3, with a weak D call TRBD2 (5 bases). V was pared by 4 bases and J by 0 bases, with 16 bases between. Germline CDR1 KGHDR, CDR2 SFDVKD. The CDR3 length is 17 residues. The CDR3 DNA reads TGTGCCACCAGTGACCCTCCCCAGCCGGGAAGCACAGATACGCAGTATTTT. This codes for CATSDPPQPGSTDTQYF.

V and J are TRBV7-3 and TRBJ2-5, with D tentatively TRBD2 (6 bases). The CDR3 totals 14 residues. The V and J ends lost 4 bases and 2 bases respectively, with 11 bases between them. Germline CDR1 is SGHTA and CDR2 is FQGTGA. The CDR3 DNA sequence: TGTGCCAGCAGCTCTATGGGGGGACAAGAGACCCAGTACTTC. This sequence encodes CASSSMGGQETQYF.

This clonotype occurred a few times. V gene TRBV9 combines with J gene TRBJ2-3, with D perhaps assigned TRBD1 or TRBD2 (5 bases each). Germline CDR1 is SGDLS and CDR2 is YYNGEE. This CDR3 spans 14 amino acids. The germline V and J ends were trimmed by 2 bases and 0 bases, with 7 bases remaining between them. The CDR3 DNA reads TGTGCCAGCAGCGTCCGGGACAGCACAGATACGCAGTATTTT. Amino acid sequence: CASSVRDSTDTQYF.

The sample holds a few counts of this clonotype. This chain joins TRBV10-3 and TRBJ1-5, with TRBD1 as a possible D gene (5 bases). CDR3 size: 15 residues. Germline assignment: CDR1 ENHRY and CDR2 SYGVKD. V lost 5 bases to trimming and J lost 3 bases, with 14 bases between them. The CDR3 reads CAISTGGDFNQPQHF. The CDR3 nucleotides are TGTGCCATCAGTACCGGGGGAGATTTCAATCAGCCCCAGCATTTT.

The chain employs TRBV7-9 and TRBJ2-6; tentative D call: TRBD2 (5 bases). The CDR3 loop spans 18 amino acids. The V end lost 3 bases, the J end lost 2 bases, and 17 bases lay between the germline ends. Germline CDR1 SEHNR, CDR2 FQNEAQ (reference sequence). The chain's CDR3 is CASSFGTGMGTGANVLTF. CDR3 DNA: TGTGCCAGCAGCTTCGGAACGGGGATGGGGACTGGGGCCAACGTCCTGACTTTC.

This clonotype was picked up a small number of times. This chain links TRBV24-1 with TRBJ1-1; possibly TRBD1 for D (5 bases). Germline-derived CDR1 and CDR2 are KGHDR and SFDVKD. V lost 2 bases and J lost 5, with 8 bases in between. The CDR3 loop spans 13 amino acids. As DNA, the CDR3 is TGTGCCACCAGTGATTGGCAGGGAACTGAAGCTTTCTTT. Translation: CATSDWQGTEAFF.

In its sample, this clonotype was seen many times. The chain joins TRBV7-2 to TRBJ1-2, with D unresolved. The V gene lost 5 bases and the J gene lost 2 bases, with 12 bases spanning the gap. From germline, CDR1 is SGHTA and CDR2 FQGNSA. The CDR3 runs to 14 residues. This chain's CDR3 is CASSPGLGNYGYTF. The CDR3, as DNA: TGTGCCAGCAGCCCGGGGTTGGGGAACTATGGCTACACCTTC.

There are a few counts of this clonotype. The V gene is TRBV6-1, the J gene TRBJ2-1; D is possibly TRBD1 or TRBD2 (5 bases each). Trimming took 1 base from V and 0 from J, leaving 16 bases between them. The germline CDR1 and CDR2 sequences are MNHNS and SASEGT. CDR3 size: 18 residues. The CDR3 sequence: CASSEEGGWGSSYNEQFF. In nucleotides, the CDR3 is TGTGCCAGCAGTGAAGAAGGCGGGTGGGGGAGCTCCTACAATGAGCAGTTCTTC.

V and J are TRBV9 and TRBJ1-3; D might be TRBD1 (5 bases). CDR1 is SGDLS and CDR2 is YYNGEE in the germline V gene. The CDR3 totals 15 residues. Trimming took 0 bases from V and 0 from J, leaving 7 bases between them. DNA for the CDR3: TGTGCCAGCAGCGTAGCGACAGCCTCTGGAAACACCATATATTTT. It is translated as CASSVATASGNTIYF. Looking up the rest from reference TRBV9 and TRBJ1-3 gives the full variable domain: DSGVTQTPKHLITATGQRVTLRCSPRSGDLSVYWYQQSLDQGLQFLIQYYNGEERAKGNILERFSAQQFPDLHSELNLSSLELGDSALYFCASSVATASGNTIYFGEGSWLTVV.

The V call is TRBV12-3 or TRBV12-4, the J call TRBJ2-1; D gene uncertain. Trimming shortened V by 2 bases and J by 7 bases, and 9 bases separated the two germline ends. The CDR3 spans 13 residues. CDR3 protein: CASSLSSRNEQFF. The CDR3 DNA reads TGTGCCAGCAGTTTATCGTCCCGGAATGAGCAGTTCTTC.

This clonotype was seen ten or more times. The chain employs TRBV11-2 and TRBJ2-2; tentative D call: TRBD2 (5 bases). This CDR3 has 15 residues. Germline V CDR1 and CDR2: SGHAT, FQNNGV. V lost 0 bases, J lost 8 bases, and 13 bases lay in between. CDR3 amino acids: CASSLEASKSGELFF. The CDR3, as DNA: TGTGCCAGCAGCTTAGAGGCTAGCAAGTCGGGGGAGCTGTTTTTT.

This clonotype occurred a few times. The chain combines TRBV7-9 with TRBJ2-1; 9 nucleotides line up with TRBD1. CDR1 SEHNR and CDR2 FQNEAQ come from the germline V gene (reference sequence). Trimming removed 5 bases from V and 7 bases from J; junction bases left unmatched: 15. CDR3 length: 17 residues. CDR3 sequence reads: CASSPGEGQGLGNEQFF. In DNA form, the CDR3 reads TGTGCCAGCAGCCCCGGGGAGGGACAGGGACTTGGGAATGAGCAGTTCTTC. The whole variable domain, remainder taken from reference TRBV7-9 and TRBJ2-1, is DTGVSQNPRHKITKRGQNVTFRCDPISEHNRLYWYRQTLGQGPEFLTYFQNEAQLEKSRLLSDRFSAERPKGSFSTLEIQRTEQGDSAMYLCASSPGEGQGLGNEQFFGPGTRLTVL.

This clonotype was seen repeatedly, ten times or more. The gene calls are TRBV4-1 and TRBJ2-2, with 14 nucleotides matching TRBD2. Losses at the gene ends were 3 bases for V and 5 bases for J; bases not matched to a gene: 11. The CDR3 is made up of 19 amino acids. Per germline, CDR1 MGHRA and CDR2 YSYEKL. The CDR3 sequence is CASSQTRLAGGPGTGELFF. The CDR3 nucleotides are TGCGCCAGCAGCCAGACCCGACTAGCGGGGGGGCCGGGGACCGGGGAGCTGTTTTTT.

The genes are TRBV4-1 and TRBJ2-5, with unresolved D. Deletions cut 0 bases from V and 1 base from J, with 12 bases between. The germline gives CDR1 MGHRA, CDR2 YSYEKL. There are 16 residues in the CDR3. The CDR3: CASSQDPLRGQETQYF. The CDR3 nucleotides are TGCGCCAGCAGCCAAGACCCTCTTCGCGGCCAAGAGACCCAGTACTTC.

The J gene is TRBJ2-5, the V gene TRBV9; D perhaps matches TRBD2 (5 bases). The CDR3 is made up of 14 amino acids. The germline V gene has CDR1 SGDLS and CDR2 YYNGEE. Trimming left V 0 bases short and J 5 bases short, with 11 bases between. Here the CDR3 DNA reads TGTGCCAGCAGCGTAGCTACGGGAAGGGAGACCCAGTACTTC. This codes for CASSVATGRETQYF.

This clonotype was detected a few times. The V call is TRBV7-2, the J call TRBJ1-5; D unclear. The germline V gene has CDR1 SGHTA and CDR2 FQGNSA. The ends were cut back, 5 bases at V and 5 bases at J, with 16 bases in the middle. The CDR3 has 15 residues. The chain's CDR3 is CASSLDPGRHQPQHF. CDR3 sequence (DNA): TGTGCCAGCAGCCTGGACCCGGGGAGGCATCAGCCCCAGCATTTT.

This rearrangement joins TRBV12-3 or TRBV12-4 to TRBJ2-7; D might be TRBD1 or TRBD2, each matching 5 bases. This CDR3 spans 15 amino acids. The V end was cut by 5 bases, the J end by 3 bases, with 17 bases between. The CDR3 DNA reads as TGTGCCAGCAGTCGGGGACGGGTAAGCTTCTACGAGCAGTACTTC. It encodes CASSRGRVSFYEQYF.

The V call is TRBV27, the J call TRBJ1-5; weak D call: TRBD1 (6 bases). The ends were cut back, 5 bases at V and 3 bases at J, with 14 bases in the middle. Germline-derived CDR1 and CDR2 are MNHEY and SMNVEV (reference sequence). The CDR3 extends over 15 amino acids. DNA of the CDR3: TGTGCCAGCAGTCCCGGGGGGGCATACAATCAGCCCCAGCATTTT. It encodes CASSPGGAYNQPQHF.